Following are 22 T cell receptor beta chains from one sample sequenced in a study of blood T cell repertoires in COVID-19. The repertoire was sequenced with immunoSEQ multiplex PCR; TCRdb's copy has only in-frame clones and lacks some. The sample lists about 350,000 clones, roughly 87% occurring once. Sequencing input: PBMCs or T cells enriched from blood (not recorded which). Receptors originate from a woman under 40 who had recovered from COVID-19.

This chain connects TRBV30 to TRBJ1-4, with D possibly being TRBD1 (5 bases). This CDR3 contains 13 residues. V shed 3 bases and J shed 5 bases, with 10 bases lying between them. Germline values: CDR1 GTSNPN, CDR2 SVGIG (reference sequence). CDR3 DNA sequence: TGTGCCTGGAGCAGACAGTTGAATGAAAAACTGTTTTTT. It translates to CAWSRQLNEKLFF.

The chain joins TRBV6-5 to TRBJ1-3, with 7 nucleotides matching TRBD1. V lost 4 bases, J lost 2 bases, and 5 bases stayed unmatched. This CDR3 region has 15 residues. Germline assignment: CDR1 MNHEY and CDR2 SVGAGI. CDR3: CASSSMTGTGNTIYF. DNA for the CDR3: TGTGCCAGCAGTTCTATGACAGGGACTGGAAACACCATATATTTT.

The J gene is TRBJ1-6, the V gene TRBV2; TRBD1 matches 10 bases. Trimming at V came to 8 bases and at J to 8 bases, leaving 12 bases not matched to a gene. This CDR3 has 16 residues. Germline V lookup: CDR1 SNHLY, CDR2 FYNNEI. The CDR3 region has the DNA TGTGCCAGCCGGCCGGGACAGGGGTTGTGGGATTCACCCCTCCACTTT. It translates to CASRPGQGLWDSPLHF.

J is TRBJ1-4 and V is TRBV27; D is undetermined. Germline assignment: CDR1 MNHEY and CDR2 SMNVEV (reference sequence). With 5 bases removed from V and 10 bases from J, the gap between germline ends came to 20 bases. The CDR3 runs to 15 residues. The CDR3 is CASSTLDGPTGKLFF. DNA of the CDR3: TGTGCCAGCAGTACCCTAGACGGCCCTACCGGAAAACTGTTTTTT. The variable domain in full, with the rest retrieved from reference TRBV27 and TRBJ1-4, is EAQVTQNPRYLITVTGKKLTVTCSQNMNHEYMSWYRQDPGLGLRQIYYSMNVEVTDKGDVPEGYKVSRKEKRNFPLILESPSPNQTSLYFCASSTLDGPTGKLFFGSGTQLSVL.

The rearrangement uses TRBV9 and TRBJ1-1; D gene unclear. This CDR3 comprises 15 residues. Trimming removed 2 bases from V and 1 base from J, with 12 bases in between. Germline assignment: CDR1 SGDLS and CDR2 YYNGEE. CDR3 protein: CASSVDAQKNTEAFF. The CDR3 nucleotides are TGTGCCAGCAGCGTTGATGCACAGAAGAACACTGAAGCTTTCTTT.

This chain joins TRBV19 and TRBJ1-5; D call uncertain. Trimming took 3 bases from V and 6 from J, leaving 6 bases between them. The CDR3 contains 12 residues. Germline CDR1 is LNHDA and CDR2 is SQIVND (reference sequence). In DNA, the CDR3 is TGTGCCAGTAGTATGCGGGCTCAGCCCCAGCATTTT. Amino acid sequence: CASSMRAQPQHF.

The V gene is TRBV7-9, the J gene TRBJ1-4; TRBD1 agrees at 8 bases. The CDR3 is 16 amino acids. Unmatched junction bases numbered 10, after V lost 5 bases and J lost 5 bases. Germline lookup yields CDR1 SEHNR and CDR2 FQNEAQ (reference sequence). CDR3 nucleotides: TGTGCCAGCAGCACCCCGCGACAGGGGTCCAATGAAAAACTGTTTTTT. It is translated as CASSTPRQGSNEKLFF.

The chain joins TRBV6-1 to TRBJ2-1; TRBD1 agrees at 8 bases. Germline CDR1 reads MNHNS; CDR2 reads SASEGT. The CDR3 is 15 amino acids. Trimming at V came to 2 bases and at J to 6 bases, leaving 6 bases not matched to a gene. CDR3 amino acids: CASSETGGVFNEQFF. DNA of the CDR3: TGTGCCAGCAGTGAAACAGGGGGAGTTTTCAATGAGCAGTTCTTC.

This clone was observed once. The CDR3 loop reads CASSFHSGGVGNEQFF. The CDR3 DNA reads TGCGCCAGCAGCTTCCATAGCGGGGGGGTCGGTAATGAGCAGTTCTTC. The gene calls are TRBV5-1 and TRBJ2-1; 11 bases fit TRBD2. The CDR3 has 16 residues. Germline CDR1 is SGHRS and CDR2 is YFSETQ. With 2 bases clipped from V and 7 bases from J, the junction kept 8 bases outside the gene matches.

This clone was detected only once. J is TRBJ1-5 and V is TRBV4-2, with D perhaps TRBD1 (5 bases). The CDR3 is 16 residues long. Trimming took 1 base from V and 6 from J, leaving 16 bases between them. Germline lookup yields CDR1 LGHNA and CDR2 YNFKEQ. The CDR3 nucleotides are TGTGCCAGCAGCCAAGTCGGGGGTCTTGGAGGTCAGCCCCAGCATTTT. Translating it yields CASSQVGGLGGQPQHF.

The V gene is TRBV2, the J gene TRBJ1-2; tentatively, D is TRBD1 (6 bases). V was clipped by 7 bases and J by 0 bases, with 12 bases between them. The CDR3 is made up of 14 amino acids. Germline V lookup: CDR1 SNHLY, CDR2 FYNNEI. CDR3 loop: CASMTTGANYGYTF. Written as DNA, the CDR3 is TGTGCCAGCATGACGACAGGAGCTAACTATGGCTACACCTTC.

The chain's CDR3 is CASSLDGGGMNIQYF. As DNA, the CDR3 is TGTGCCAGCAGCTTGGATGGTGGGGGCATGAACATTCAGTACTTC. The gene calls are TRBV5-4 and TRBJ2-4, with D possibly TRBD1 on 6 matching bases. This CDR3 spans 15 amino acids. From germline, CDR1 is SGHNT and CDR2 YYREEE (reference sequence). Trimming took 0 bases from V and 7 from J, leaving 14 bases between them.

This clone was counted a few times. This chain links TRBV3-1 (or the pseudogene TRBV3-2) with TRBJ2-3, with TRBD2 matching 15 bases. This CDR3 contains 18 residues. Per germline, CDR1 LGHDT and CDR2 YNNKEL (reference sequence). J gave up 2 bases and V 4 bases, and 7 bases lay outside the gene matches. CDR3 DNA sequence: TGTGCCAGCAGCCGGGGGACTAGCGGGGGGCTACACACAGATACGCAGTATTTT. This translates into CASSRGTSGGLHTDTQYF.

This chain connects TRBV9 to TRBJ2-1; TRBD2 matches 12 bases. The V gene end was trimmed by 0 bases and the J gene end by 5 bases; junction bases not matched to a gene: 15. Germline V gene sequence: CDR1 SGDLS, CDR2 YYNGEE. The CDR3 has 20 amino acids. This chain's CDR3 is CASSVGSPSGGAQSHNEQFF. The CDR3 DNA is TGTGCCAGCAGCGTAGGGTCTCCTAGCGGGGGGGCGCAGTCACACAATGAGCAGTTCTTC.

V and J are TRBV4-1 and TRBJ1-6; TRBD1 agrees at 9 bases. The trim removed 0 bases at V and 4 bases at J, leaving 1 base unmatched. Germline values: CDR1 MGHRA, CDR2 YSYEKL. The CDR3 contains 16 residues. The CDR3 protein is CASSQEDRGYNSPLHF. The DNA of the CDR3 is TGCGCCAGCAGCCAAGAGGACAGGGGTTATAATTCACCCCTCCACTTT.

The chain has TRBV7-9 and TRBJ1-1, with D possibly matching TRBD1 (5 bases). The CDR3 is 14 residues long. Looked up from germline, CDR1 is SEHNR and CDR2 is FQNEAQ (reference sequence). Trimming took off 1 base at V and 4 bases at J, with 10 bases between the two ends. The CDR3 spells CASSLGGGGTEAFF. The CDR3 region has the DNA TGTGCCAGCAGCTTAGGAGGCGGGGGCACTGAAGCTTTCTTT.

The chain carries TRBV11-3 and TRBJ1-1; TRBD1 agrees at 7 bases. The CDR3 is 13 residues long. Germline values: CDR1 SGHNT, CDR2 YENEEA. V lost 3 bases to trimming and J lost 3 bases; unmatched junction nucleotides: 1. In nucleotides, the CDR3 is TGTGCCAGCAGCTTCACAGGGGACACTGAAGCTTTCTTT. Protein product: CASSFTGDTEAFF.

This clone was detected only a few times. The rearrangement uses TRBV6-5 and TRBJ1-6; TRBD1 aligns across 7 bases. Germline values: CDR1 MNHEY, CDR2 SVGAGI. J was trimmed by 6 bases and V by 8 bases; bases with no gene match: 10. The CDR3 is made up of 15 amino acids. The CDR3 bases are TGTGCCAGCTCCATCCAGGGGGGCTTTAATTCACCCCTCCACTTT. Encoded protein: CASSIQGGFNSPLHF.

This clone occurred once. This chain links TRBV19 with TRBJ2-3, with 11 bases lining up with TRBD1. V gave up 7 bases and J gave up 3 bases; unmatched junction bases: 3. Germline V gene data show CDR1 as LNHDA and CDR2 as SQIVND (reference sequence). There are 14 residues in the CDR3. CDR3 loop: CASKWDRGTDTQYF. CDR3 DNA sequence: TGTGCCAGTAAGTGGGACAGGGGGACAGATACGCAGTATTTT.

V gene TRBV12-5 combines with J gene TRBJ2-1; D possibly corresponds to TRBD2 (6 bases). This CDR3 is built from 14 residues. V was shortened by 2 bases and J by 10 bases, with 15 bases between the two germline ends. Germline CDR1 LGHNT, CDR2 FRNRAP. The CDR3 nucleotides read TGTGCTAGTGGTTTGCCCCCCGGGACTCAGGAGCAGTTCTTC. Protein sequence: CASGLPPGTQEQFF.

This rearrangement joins TRBV18 to TRBJ2-7; D gene ambiguous. There are 12 residues in the CDR3. CDR1 and CDR2 from the germline V gene are KGHSH and LQKENI. V lost 5 bases and J lost 3, with 8 bases in between. The CDR3 loop is CASSADDYEQYF. CDR3 nucleotide sequence: TGTGCCAGCTCAGCGGATGACTACGAGCAGTACTTC.

V usage is TRBV5-1 and J usage is TRBJ1-2, with D unclear. The CDR3 consists of 14 residues. CDR1 and CDR2 (germline): SGHRS, YFSETQ. V gave up 0 bases and J gave up 4 bases, with 10 bases separating them. CDR3 residues: CASSLETLSYGYTF. In nucleotides, the CDR3 is TGCGCCAGCAGCTTGGAGACACTGAGCTATGGCTACACCTTC. Combining the CDR3 with reference TRBV5-1 and TRBJ1-2 gives the whole variable domain KAGVTQTPRYLIKTRGQQVTLSCSPISGHRSVSWYQQTPGQGLQFLFEYFSETQRNKGNFPGRFSGRQFSNSRSEMNVSTLELGDSALYLCASSLETLSYGYTFGSGTRLTVV.